This T cell receptor (beta chain) emerged from a study of CD8+ T cells in alopecia areata. In its sample, this clone was seen a few times. This CDR3 has 14 residues. Germline CDR1 is GTSNPN and CDR2 is SVGIG (reference sequence). The V end lost 2 bases, the J end lost 4 bases, and 14 bases lay between the germline ends. RNA extraction and reverse transcription yielded cDNA as sequencing template. Some clones are missing from TCRdb's copy, which holds only in-frame ones; the method was immunoSEQ multiplex PCR. The data show fewer than 150,000 clones, with 35% to 40% seen just once and about 3.1% held by the top ten.

The sample consisted of CD4+ T cells sorted from blood. This clonotype was sampled from a human donor with alopecia areata. The chain carries TRBV30 and TRBJ1-2; D call uncertain. CDR3 loop: CAWSLSGPRYGYTF. As DNA, the CDR3 is TGTGCCTGGAGTTTGTCAGGACCGCGCTATGGCTACACCTTC. The complete variable domain, with remaining parts taken from reference TRBV30 and TRBJ1-2, reads SQTIHQWPATLVQPVGSPLSLECTVEGTSNPNLYWYRQAAGRGLQLLFYSVGIGQISSEVPQNLSASRPQDRQFILSSKKLLLSDSGFYLCAWSLSGPRYGYTFGSGTRLTVV.